The text below deals with one T cell receptor (beta chain). Its target is not known. These data are taken from a study of CD8 T cells in ankylosing spondylitis. General study findings and limits: From matched ankylosing spondylitis synovial fluid, disease-linked clones were reportedly recovered at significantly enriched levels. For ankylosing spondylitis blood, a TCR beta motif of 7 or 8 highly homologous variants appeared characteristic.

TCRdb reprocessed the 5' RACE reads via MiXCR and lists one record per CDR3 protein. The sample holds around 540,000 distinct CDR3 sequences, about an eighth seen once. The receptor was derived from a male donor with ankylosing spondylitis. The sequenced material came from blood, either unsorted or a sorted T cell fraction (not recorded which).

CDR3 region: CASSLFKGGAYNEQFF. Written as DNA, the CDR3 is TGCGCCAGCAGCTTGTTCAAGGGGGGGGCCTACAATGAGCAGTTCTTC. V is TRBV5-1 and J is TRBJ2-1; perhaps TRBD2 as D (7 bases). CDR1 and CDR2 (germline): SGHRS, YFSETQ. V was shortened by 1 base and J by 2 bases, with 13 bases between the two germline ends. The CDR3 length is 16 residues. Full variable domain (missing parts from reference TRBV5-1 and TRBJ2-1): KAGVTQTPRYLIKTRGQQVTLSCSPISGHRSVSWYQQTPGQGLQFLFEYFSETQRNKGNFPGRFSGRQFSNSRSEMNVSTLELGDSALYLCASSLFKGGAYNEQFFGPGTRLTVL.